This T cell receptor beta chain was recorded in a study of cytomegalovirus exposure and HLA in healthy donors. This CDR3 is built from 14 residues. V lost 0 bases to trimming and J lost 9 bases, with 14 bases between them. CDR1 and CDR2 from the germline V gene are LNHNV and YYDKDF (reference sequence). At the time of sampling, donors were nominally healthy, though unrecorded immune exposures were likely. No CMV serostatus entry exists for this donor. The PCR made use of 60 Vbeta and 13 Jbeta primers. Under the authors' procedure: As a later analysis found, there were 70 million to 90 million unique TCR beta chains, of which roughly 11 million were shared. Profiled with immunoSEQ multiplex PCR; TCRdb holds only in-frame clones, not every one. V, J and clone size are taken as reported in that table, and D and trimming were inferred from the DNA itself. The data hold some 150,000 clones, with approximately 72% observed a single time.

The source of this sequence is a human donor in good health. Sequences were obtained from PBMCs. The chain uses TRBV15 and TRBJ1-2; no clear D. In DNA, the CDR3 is TGTGCCACCAGCAGAGATCAACTCTCTATGAGCTACACCTTC. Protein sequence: CATSRDQLSMSYTF.